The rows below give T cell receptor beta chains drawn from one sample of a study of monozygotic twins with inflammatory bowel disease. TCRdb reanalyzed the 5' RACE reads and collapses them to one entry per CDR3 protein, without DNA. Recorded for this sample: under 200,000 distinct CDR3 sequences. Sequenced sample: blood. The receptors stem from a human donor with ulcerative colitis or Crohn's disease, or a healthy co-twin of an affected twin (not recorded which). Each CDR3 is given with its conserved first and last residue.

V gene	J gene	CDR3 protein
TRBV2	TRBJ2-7	CASTGTGDNPSNF
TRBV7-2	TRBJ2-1	CASSLRILGEGLHEQFF
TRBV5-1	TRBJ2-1	CASSQPGTGGREQFF
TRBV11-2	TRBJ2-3	CASSHIPIGRGGSDTQYF
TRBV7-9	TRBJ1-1	CASSLERGGMNTEAFF
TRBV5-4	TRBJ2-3	CASSLYPRGTDTQYF
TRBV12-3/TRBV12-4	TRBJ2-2	CASKARSWGELFF
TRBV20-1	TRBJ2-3	CSAYSGYTDTQYF
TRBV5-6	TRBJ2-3	CASSLSIGTDTQYF
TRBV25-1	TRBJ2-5	CASSDSGNGETQYF
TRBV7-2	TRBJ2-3	CASSLGRAGGTDTQYF
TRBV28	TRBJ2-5	CASSLGTSGPQETQYF
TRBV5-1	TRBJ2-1	CASSLPGQGANEQFF
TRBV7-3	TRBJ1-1	CASSLRWDTEAFF
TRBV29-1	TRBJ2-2	CSVRGPRGSGELFF
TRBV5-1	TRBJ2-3	CASSRTSGGFDTQYF
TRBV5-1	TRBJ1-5	CASSLDGPENQPQHF
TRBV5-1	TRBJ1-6	CASSEGPGTAVINSPLHF
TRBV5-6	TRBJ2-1	CASSPGSYLEQFF
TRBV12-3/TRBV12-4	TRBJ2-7	CAGSYGDPSVGYEQYF
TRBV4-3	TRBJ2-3	CASSQLAGASTDTQYF
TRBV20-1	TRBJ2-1	CSARRPDRGQNF
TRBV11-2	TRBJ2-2	CASSLLGGDTGELFF
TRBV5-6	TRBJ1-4	CASSSSSGTGSATNEKLFF
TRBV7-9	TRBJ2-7	CASSRRGGGPYEQYF
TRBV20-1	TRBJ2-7	CSARILAGGPLLEQYF
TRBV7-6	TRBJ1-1	CASSLARQANTEAFF
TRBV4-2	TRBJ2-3	CASSHPGGGMSTDTQYF
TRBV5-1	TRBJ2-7	CASSLGQGDEQYF
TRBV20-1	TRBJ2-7	CSASAPVTYEQYF
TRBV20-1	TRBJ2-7	CSARGASGGPIYEQYF
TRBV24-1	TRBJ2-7	CATSDLLTDEQYF
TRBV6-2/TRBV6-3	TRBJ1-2	CTSSYDGTYGYTF
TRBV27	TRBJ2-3	CASSFVVSTDTQYF
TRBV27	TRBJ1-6	CASSLKAPGHSPLHF
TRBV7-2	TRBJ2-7	CASSLDGSGSIGEQYF
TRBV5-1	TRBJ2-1	CASSLALAVNNEQFF
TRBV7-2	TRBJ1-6	CASSPTGDNSPLHF
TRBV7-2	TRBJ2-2	CASSLSWRTGELFF
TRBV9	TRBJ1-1	CASSLDLGLGAFF
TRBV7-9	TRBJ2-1	CASSLGQGMYNEQFF
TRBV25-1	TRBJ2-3	CASSGPKNTQYF